A single sample gave rise to the 12 T cell receptor beta chains below, sequenced in a study of blood T cells in healthy people across ages. The authors ran a second PCR of about 6 to 11 cycles using a sample-barcoded 5' primer and a J-beta primer mix. Via MiXCR, TCRdb re-called the 5' RACE reads, giving one row per CDR3 protein. The sample has 1.5 million to 2 million distinct CDR3 sequences, approximately 50% seen once. Sequenced input: blood. Receptors were obtained from a woman between 40 and 50 years old in good health.

This clonotype was recorded a few times. The genes are TRBV4-3 and TRBJ2-3; D gene uncertain. The germline CDR1 and CDR2 sequences are LGHNA and YSLEER. The length of the CDR3 is 13 residues. Trimming pared 0 bases from V and 4 bases from J, leaving 5 bases between. CDR3 amino acids: CASSQDVADTQYF. CDR3 nucleotides: TGCGCCAGCAGCCAAGATGTCGCAGATACGCAGTATTTT.

The chain joins TRBV2 to TRBJ1-6, with D perhaps matching TRBD1 (6 bases). V dropped 7 bases and J dropped 6 bases, with 10 bases sitting between them. The CDR3 has 13 amino acids. Germline V gene lookup returns CDR1 SNHLY and CDR2 FYNNEI. CDR3 sequence (DNA): TGTGCCAGCATTGGGACAATTAATTCACCCCTCCACTTT. Residues: CASIGTINSPLHF.

This chain uses TRBV28 with TRBJ2-7; 8 bases are shared with TRBD2. The CDR3 consists of 16 residues. With V trimmed by 4 bases and J by 3 bases, 11 bases remained unmatched. Germline values: CDR1 MDHEN, CDR2 SYDVKM. This CDR3 reads CASSSSKAGAHYEQYF. The CDR3 DNA reads TGTGCCAGCAGTTCCTCGAAAGCGGGGGCGCACTACGAGCAGTACTTC.

CDR3 in DNA: TGCGCCAGCAGCCAAGTCGCAACGGATGCGAACACCGGGGAGCTGTTTTTT. This translates into CASSQVATDANTGELFF. The chain employs TRBV4-1 and TRBJ2-2; D is uncertain. V dropped 1 base and J dropped 0 bases, with 12 bases sitting between them. CDR3 length: 17 residues. Germline CDR1 reads MGHRA; CDR2 reads YSYEKL.

This chain joins TRBV20-1 and TRBJ2-7, with 9 bases matching TRBD1. Unmatched junction bases numbered 6, after V lost 5 bases and J lost 1 base. CDR1 and CDR2 (germline): DFQATT, SNEGSKA (reference sequence). This CDR3 is built from 14 residues. In DNA form, the CDR3 reads TGCAGTGCTGGTAGACAGGGGGTGTCCTACGAGCAGTACTTC. Translating gives CSAGRQGVSYEQYF.

CDR3 nucleotide sequence: TGTGCCAGCAGCGCGAGACAGGTAGTGTTGGACACTGAAGCTTTCTTT. Its translation is CASSARQVVLDTEAFF. The gene calls are TRBV9 and TRBJ1-1; maybe TRBD1 (6 bases). Trimming took off 3 bases at V and 3 bases at J, with 18 bases between the two ends. The CDR3 runs 16 residues. Germline V lookup: CDR1 SGDLS, CDR2 YYNGEE.

The chain uses TRBV7-9 and TRBJ2-4, with 7 bases that match TRBD1. The better agreement between TRBJ2-7 and the DNA end casts doubt on the J call. CDR1 and CDR2 (germline): SEHNR, FQNEAQ (reference sequence). This CDR3 has 14 amino acids. The CDR3 nucleotides read TGTGCCAGCAGCTACGGCGACAGGGACTACGAGCAGTACTTC. This sequence encodes CASSYGDRDYEQYF.

The rearrangement joins TRBV6-5 to TRBJ2-3; perhaps D is TRBD1 or TRBD2 (5 bases each). CDR3 length: 14 amino acids. Germline CDR1 reads MNHEY; CDR2 reads SVGAGI. Trimming took 2 bases from V and 7 from J, leaving 13 bases between them. The CDR3 is CASSYPTGGNTQYF. CDR3 sequence (DNA): TGTGCCAGCAGTTACCCTACTGGGGGAAATACGCAGTATTTT.

The chain recombines TRBV20-1 with TRBJ1-5; D not resolved. CDR1 is DFQATT, CDR2 SNEGSKA, per germline (reference sequence). This CDR3 has 13 residues. Trimming took 6 bases from V and 8 from J, leaving 17 bases between them. The CDR3 DNA is TGCAGTGCCATTAGCCGGCGGCGCGAGCCCCAGCATTTT. It yields the protein CSAISRRREPQHF.

The chain joins TRBV11-1 to TRBJ2-1; D is possibly TRBD1 or TRBD2 (5 bases each). Trimming took off 4 bases at V and 4 bases at J, with 17 bases between the two ends. The CDR3 length is 16 residues. The germline CDR1 and CDR2 sequences are SGHAT and FQDESV (reference sequence). CDR3 in amino acids: CASSSGQGPKYNEQFF. Written as DNA, the CDR3 is TGTGCCAGCAGCTCCGGCCAGGGACCCAAGTACAATGAGCAGTTCTTC.

This chain uses TRBV4-1 with TRBJ2-3, with TRBD1 matching 10 bases. The CDR3 is made up of 15 amino acids. The ends lost 2 bases at V and 4 bases at J; junction bases unmatched: 3. CDR1 is MGHRA, CDR2 YSYEKL, per germline. The CDR3 DNA reads as TGCGCCAGCAGCCAAATCGGACAGGGGGCAGATACGCAGTATTTT. Its protein product is CASSQIGQGADTQYF.

This clonotype turned up a few times. The chain links TRBV7-9 to TRBJ2-3; 7 bases match TRBD1. From germline, CDR1 is SEHNR and CDR2 FQNEAQ (reference sequence). This CDR3 region has 18 residues. The trim removed 1 base at V and 0 bases at J, leaving 10 bases unmatched. The CDR3 DNA is TGTGCCAGCAGCTTAGATGCCAGACAGGGAGTTAGCACAGATACGCAGTATTTT. It encodes CASSLDARQGVSTDTQYF.